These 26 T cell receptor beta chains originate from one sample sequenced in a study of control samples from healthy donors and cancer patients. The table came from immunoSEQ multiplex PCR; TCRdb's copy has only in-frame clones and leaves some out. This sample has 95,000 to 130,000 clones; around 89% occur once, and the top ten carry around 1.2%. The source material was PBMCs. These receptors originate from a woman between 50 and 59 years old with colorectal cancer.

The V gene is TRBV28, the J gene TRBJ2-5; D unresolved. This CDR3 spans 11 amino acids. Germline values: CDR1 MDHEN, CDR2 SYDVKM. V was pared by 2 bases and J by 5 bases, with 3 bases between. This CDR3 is CASSLRETQYF. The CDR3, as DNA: TGTGCCAGCAGTTTACGGGAGACCCAGTACTTC.

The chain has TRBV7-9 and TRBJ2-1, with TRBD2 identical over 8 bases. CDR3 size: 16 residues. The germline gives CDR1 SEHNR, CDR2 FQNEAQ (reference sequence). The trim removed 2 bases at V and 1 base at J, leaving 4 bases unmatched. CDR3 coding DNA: TGTGCCAGCAGCTTAACTAGCGGTCAGTCCTACAATGAGCAGTTCTTC. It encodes CASSLTSGQSYNEQFF.

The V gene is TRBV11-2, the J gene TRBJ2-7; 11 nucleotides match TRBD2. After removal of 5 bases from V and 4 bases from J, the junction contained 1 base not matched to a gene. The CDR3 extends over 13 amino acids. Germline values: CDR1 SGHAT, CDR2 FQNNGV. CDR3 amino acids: CASSPSGRYEQYF. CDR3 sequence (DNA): TGTGCCAGCAGCCCTAGCGGGAGGTACGAGCAGTACTTC.

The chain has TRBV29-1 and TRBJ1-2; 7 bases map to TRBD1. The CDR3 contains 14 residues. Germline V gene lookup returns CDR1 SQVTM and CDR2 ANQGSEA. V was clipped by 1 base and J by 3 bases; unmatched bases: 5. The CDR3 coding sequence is TGCAGCGTTGAAGCGACAGGGAAAGACTATGGCTACACCTTC. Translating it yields CSVEATGKDYGYTF.

In DNA form, the CDR3 reads TGCAGTGCTAGTACCGGGAGTAGCACAGATACGCAGTATTTT. It is translated as CSASTGSSTDTQYF. The V call is TRBV20-1, the J call TRBJ2-3; a weak D match, TRBD2 (6 bases). The ends were cut back, 3 bases at V and 0 bases at J, with 10 bases in the middle. Germline-derived CDR1 and CDR2 are DFQATT and SNEGSKA (reference sequence). There are 14 residues in the CDR3.

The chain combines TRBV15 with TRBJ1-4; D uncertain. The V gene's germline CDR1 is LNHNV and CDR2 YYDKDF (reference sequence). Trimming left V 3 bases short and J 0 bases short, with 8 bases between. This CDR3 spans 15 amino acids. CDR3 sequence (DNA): TGTGCCACCAGCAGTGAGCGGTCAACTAATGAAAAACTGTTTTTT. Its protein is CATSSERSTNEKLFF.

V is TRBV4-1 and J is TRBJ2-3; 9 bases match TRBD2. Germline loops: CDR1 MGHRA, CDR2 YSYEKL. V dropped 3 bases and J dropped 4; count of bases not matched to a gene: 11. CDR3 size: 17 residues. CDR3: CASSQPVSGRRADTQYF. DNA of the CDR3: TGCGCCAGCAGCCAGCCCGTCAGCGGGAGGCGCGCAGATACGCAGTATTTT.

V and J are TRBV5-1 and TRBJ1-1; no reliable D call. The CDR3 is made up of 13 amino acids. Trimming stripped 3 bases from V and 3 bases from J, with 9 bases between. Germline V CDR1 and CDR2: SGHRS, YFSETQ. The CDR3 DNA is TGCGCCAGCAGCTCCGGACGGGACACTGAAGCTTTCTTT. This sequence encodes CASSSGRDTEAFF.

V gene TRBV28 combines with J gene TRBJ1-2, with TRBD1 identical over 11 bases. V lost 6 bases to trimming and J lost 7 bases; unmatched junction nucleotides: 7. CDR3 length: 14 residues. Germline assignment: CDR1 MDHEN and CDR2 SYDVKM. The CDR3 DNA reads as TGTGCCAGCAGATTCCCCGGGACAGGGGGTGGCTACACCTTC. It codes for CASRFPGTGGGYTF.

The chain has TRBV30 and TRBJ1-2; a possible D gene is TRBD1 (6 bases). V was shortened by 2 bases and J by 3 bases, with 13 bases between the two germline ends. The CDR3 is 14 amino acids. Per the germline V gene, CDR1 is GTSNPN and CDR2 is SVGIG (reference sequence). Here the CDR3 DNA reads TGTGCCTGGAGTATGGGGGGCGCGGACTATGGCTACACCTTC. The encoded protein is CAWSMGGADYGYTF. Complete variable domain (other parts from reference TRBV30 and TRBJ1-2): SQTIHQWPATLVQPVGSPLSLECTVEGTSNPNLYWYRQAAGRGLQLLFYSVGIGQISSEVPQNLSASRPQDRQFILSSKKLLLSDSGFYLCAWSMGGADYGYTFGSGTRLTVV.

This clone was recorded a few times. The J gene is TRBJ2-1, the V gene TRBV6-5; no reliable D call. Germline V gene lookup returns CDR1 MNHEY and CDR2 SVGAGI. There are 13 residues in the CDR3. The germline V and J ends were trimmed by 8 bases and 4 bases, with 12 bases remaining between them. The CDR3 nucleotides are TGTGCCAGCTCCCCAGTCGGGTACAATGAGCAGTTCTTC. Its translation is CASSPVGYNEQFF.

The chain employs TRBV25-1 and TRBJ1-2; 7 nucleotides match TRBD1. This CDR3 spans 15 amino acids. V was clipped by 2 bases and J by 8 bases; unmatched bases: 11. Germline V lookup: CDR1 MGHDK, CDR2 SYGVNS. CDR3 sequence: CASSEAEGARKGYTF. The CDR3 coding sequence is TGTGCCAGCAGTGAAGCGGAGGGGGCGAGGAAGGGCTACACCTTC.

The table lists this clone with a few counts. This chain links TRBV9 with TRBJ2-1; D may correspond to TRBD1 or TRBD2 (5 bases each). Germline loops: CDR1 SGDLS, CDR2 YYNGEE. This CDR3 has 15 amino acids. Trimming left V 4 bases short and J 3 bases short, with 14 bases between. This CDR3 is CASSPRERDYNEQFF. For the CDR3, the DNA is TGTGCCAGCAGCCCCAGGGAGAGGGACTACAATGAGCAGTTCTTC.

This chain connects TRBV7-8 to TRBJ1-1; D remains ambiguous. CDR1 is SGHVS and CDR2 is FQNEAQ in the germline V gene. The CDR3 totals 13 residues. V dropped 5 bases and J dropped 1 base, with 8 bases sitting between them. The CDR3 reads CASSGVANTEAFF. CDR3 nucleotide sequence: TGTGCCAGCAGCGGTGTGGCGAACACTGAAGCTTTCTTT.

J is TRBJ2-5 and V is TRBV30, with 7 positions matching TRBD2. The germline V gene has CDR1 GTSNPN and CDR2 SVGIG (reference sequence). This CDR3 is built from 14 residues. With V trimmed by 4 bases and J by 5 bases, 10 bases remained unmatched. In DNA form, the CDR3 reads TGTGCCTGGAACGGTCCGGGAGGAATCGAGACCCAGTACTTC. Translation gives CAWNGPGGIETQYF.

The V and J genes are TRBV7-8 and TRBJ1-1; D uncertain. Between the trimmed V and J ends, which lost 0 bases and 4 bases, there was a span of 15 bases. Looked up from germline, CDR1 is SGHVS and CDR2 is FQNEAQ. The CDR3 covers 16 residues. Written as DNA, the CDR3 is TGTGCCAGCAGCTTAGCGCCTTGGTCCTTGGGCACTGAAGCTTTCTTT. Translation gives CASSLAPWSLGTEAFF.

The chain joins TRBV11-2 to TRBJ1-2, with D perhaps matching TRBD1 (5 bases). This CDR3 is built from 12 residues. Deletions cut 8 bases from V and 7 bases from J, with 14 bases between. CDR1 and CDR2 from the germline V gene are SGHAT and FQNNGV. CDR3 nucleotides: TGTGCCAGCGGGGGTTTTTATGGTGGCTACACCTTC. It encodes CASGGFYGGYTF. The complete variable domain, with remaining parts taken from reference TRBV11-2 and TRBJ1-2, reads EAGVAQSPRYKIIEKRQSVAFWCNPISGHATLYWYQQILGQGPKLLIQFQNNGVVDDSQLPKDRFSAERLKGVDSTLKIQPAKLEDSAVYLCASGGFYGGYTFGSGTRLTVV.

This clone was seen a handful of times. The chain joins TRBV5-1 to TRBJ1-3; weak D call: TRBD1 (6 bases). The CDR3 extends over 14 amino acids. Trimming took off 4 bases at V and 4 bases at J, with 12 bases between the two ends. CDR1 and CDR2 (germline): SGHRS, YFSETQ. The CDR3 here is CASSPGTSGNTIYF. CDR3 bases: TGCGCCAGCAGCCCCGGGACATCCGGAAACACCATATATTTT. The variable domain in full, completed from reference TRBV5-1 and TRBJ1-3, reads KAGVTQTPRYLIKTRGQQVTLSCSPISGHRSVSWYQQTPGQGLQFLFEYFSETQRNKGNFPGRFSGRQFSNSRSEMNVSTLELGDSALYLCASSPGTSGNTIYFGEGSWLTVV.

CDR3 bases: TGTGCCAGCCAGGCAGGGGGGAGGGAGACCCAGTACTTC. It translates to CASQAGGRETQYF. The V call is TRBV28, the J call TRBJ2-5, with D perhaps matching TRBD1 (7 bases). Germline CDR1 reads MDHEN; CDR2 reads SYDVKM. Trimming cost V 8 bases and J 5 bases, with 15 bases left between them. The CDR3 covers 13 residues.

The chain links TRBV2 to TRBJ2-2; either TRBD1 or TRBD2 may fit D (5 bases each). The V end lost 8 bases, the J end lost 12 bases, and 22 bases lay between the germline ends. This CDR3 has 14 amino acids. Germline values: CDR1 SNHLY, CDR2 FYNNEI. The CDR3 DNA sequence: TGTGCCAGCGAATTGTTGGGCGCTTGGGACCAGCTGTTTTTT. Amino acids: CASELLGAWDQLFF.

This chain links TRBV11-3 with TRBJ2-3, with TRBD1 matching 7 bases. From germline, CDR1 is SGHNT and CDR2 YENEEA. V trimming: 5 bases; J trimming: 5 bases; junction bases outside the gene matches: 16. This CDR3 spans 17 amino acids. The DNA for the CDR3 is TGTGCCAGCAGCCGCCGAGACTCAATAGGGGGCCAAGATACGCAGTATTTT. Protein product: CASSRRDSIGGQDTQYF.

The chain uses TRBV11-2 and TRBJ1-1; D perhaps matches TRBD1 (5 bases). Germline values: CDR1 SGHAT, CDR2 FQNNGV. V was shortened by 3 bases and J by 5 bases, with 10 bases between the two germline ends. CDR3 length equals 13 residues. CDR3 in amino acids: CASSFQGGTEAFF. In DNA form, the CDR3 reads TGTGCCAGCAGCTTTCAGGGAGGGACTGAAGCTTTCTTT.

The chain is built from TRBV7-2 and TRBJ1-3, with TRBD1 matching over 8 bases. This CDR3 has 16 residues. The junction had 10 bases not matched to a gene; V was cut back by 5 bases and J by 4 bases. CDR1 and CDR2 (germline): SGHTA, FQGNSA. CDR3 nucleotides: TGTGCCAGCAGCCCTCCCAGGGGACAGGCGGGAAACACCATATATTTT. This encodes CASSPPRGQAGNTIYF.

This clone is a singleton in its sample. CDR3 DNA sequence: TGTGCCAGCAGCTTCCGACGAACAGATACGCAGTATTTT. Encoded protein: CASSFRRTDTQYF. The chain combines TRBV7-2 with TRBJ2-3; D call uncertain. Germline V lookup: CDR1 SGHTA, CDR2 FQGNSA. The CDR3 extends over 13 amino acids. The V gene lost 3 bases and the J gene lost 3 bases, with 7 bases spanning the gap.

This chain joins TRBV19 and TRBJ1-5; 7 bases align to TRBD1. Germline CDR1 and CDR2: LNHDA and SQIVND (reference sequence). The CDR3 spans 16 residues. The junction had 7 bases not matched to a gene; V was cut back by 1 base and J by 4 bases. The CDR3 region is CASSIGGGRTNQPQHF. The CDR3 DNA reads TGTGCCAGTAGTATAGGAGGGGGCCGAACTAATCAGCCCCAGCATTTT.

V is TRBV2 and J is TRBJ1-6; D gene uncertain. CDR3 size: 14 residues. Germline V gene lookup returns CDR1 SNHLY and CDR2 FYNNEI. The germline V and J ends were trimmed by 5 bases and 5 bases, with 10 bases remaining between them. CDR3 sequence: CASSWRQNNSPLHF. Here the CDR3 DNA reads TGTGCCAGCAGTTGGCGGCAGAATAATTCACCCCTCCACTTT.